The clone carrying this T cell receptor beta chain was recorded once. The sample comes from a study of early T cells in non-severe SARS-CoV-2 infection. Germline V gene lookup returns CDR1 MDHEN and CDR2 SYDVKM. V was shortened by 5 bases and J by 3 bases, with 11 bases between the two germline ends. The CDR3 is made up of 14 amino acids. Researchers attached unique molecular identifiers to individual cDNA molecules. Using its own MiXCR run on the 5' RACE reads, TCRdb lists one record per CDR3 protein. The sample has some 58,000 distinct CDR3 sequences, over 10% seen once; the top ten hold roughly 4.2%.

The TCR originated in an adult who was a healthcare worker with PCR-confirmed SARS-CoV-2 infection or an uninfected control (not recorded which). Sequencing was done on a sample of whole blood. The chain carries TRBV28 and TRBJ2-1, with D possibly matching TRBD1 (5 bases). CDR3 sequence: CASSMGQIYNEQFF. The CDR3 nucleotides are TGTGCCAGCAGTATGGGGCAGATCTACAATGAGCAGTTCTTC. Filled out from reference TRBV28 and TRBJ2-1, the complete variable domain reads DVKVTQSSRYLVKRTGEKVFLECVQDMDHENMFWYRQDPGLGLRLIYFSYDVKMKEKGDIPEGYSVSREKKERFSLILESASTNQTSMYLCASSMGQIYNEQFFGPGTRLTVL.